This T cell receptor (beta chain) was captured in a study of T-cell reconstitution after alpha-beta-depleted transplantation in children. This CDR3 region has 15 residues. Germline V gene data show CDR1 as DFQATT and CDR2 as SNEGSKA (reference sequence). After removal of 5 bases from V and 5 bases from J, the junction contained 13 bases not matched to a gene. Preparation of the TCRbeta library used unique molecular identifiers. One entry per CDR3 protein, called by TCRdb with MiXCR from the PCR reads. The sample has around 400,000 distinct CDR3 sequences; under 13% are singletons. This clonotype was counted only a few times.

Sequenced here: PBMCs from the stem cell graft donor, sampled from the stem cell graft. The sequence came from a human donor who donated a stem cell graft to a child with acute myeloid leukemia. The chain recombines TRBV20-1 with TRBJ2-5, with 8 bases lining up with TRBD1. CDR3 sequence: CSALNAGTGQETQYF. For the CDR3, the DNA is TGCAGTGCTCTTAACGCCGGGACAGGCCAGGAGACCCAGTACTTC.